The clone carrying this T cell receptor (beta chain) was seen a handful of times. The antigen is not known. This sample is part of a study of identical twins. The study, taken as a whole, reports: Findings depended on cross-sectional statistics rather than tracking the same donors. Excess twin sharing in beta out-of-frame sequences was weaker. The more abundant beta clonotypes in cord blood had fewer insertions, and memory repertoires did not show this. Out-of-frame alpha sequences shared by twins were enriched for low generation probability.

There are 14 residues in the CDR3. The V end was cut by 2 bases, the J end by 10 bases, with 15 bases between. Germline values: CDR1 LGHDT, CDR2 YNNKEL (reference sequence). Each CDR3 protein gets one entry after TCRdb re-called the 5' RACE reads with MiXCR. This sample has some 710,000 distinct CDR3 sequences, with roughly 6% found just once. This receptor was obtained from a man aged 18 to 30 in good health. The chain carries TRBV3-1 and TRBJ2-1; D assignment may be TRBD1 or TRBD2 (5 bases each). The source material was naive T cells sorted from blood. The CDR3 coding sequence is TGTGCCAGCAGCCAAAAAGGGGTGGCGGGCGAGCAGTTCTTC. Translation: CASSQKGVAGEQFF.